The text below deals with one T cell receptor (beta chain). The entry originates in a study of blood T cell repertoires in COVID-19. Across the whole study: From T cells, B-cell-depleted T cells, or PBMCs came the material, which was cDNA or gDNA.

The table came from immunoSEQ multiplex PCR; TCRdb's copy has only in-frame clones and leaves some out. The table records some 230,000 clones, around 91% of them present only once. CDR1 GTSNPN and CDR2 SVGIG come from the germline V gene (reference sequence). V was shortened by 4 bases and J by 2 bases, with 8 bases between the two germline ends. This CDR3 region has 12 residues. The chain is built from TRBV30 and TRBJ1-1; no definite D call. The receptor was derived from a young woman in a cohort exposed to, infected with or recovered from COVID-19 (not recorded which). The sample taken for sequencing was PBMCs or T cells enriched from blood (not recorded which). The DNA for the CDR3 is TGTGCCTGGAACAGAGTAAACACTGAAGCTTTCTTT. This sequence encodes CAWNRVNTEAFF.